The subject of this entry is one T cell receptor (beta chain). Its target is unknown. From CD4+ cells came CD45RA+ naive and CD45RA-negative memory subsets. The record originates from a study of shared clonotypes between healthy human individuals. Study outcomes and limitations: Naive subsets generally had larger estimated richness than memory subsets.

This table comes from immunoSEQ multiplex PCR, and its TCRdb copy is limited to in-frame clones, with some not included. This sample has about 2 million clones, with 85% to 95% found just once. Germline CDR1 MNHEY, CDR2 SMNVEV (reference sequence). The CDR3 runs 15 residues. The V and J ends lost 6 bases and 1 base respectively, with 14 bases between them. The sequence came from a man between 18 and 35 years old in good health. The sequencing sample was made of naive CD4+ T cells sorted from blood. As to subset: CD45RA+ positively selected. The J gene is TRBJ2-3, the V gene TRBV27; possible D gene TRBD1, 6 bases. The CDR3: CASSHTGIGTDTQYF. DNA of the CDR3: TGTGCCAGCAGCCACACAGGGATAGGCACAGATACGCAGTATTTT.